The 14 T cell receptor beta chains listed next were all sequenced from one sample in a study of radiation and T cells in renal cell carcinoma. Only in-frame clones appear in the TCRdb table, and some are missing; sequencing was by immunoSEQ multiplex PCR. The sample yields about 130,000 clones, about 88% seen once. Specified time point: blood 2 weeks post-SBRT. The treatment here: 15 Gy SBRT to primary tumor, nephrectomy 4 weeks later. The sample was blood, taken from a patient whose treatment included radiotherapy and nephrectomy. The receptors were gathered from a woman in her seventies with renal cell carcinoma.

CDR3 DNA: TGTGCCGGGAACCGTATACAGGGAAGCTATGGCTACACCTTC. Translated: CAGNRIQGSYGYTF. The chain recombines TRBV28 with TRBJ1-2, with D possibly being TRBD1 (6 bases). Germline V gene lookup returns CDR1 MDHEN and CDR2 SYDVKM. Trimming removed 11 bases at V and 4 bases at J, with 20 bases between. This CDR3 is built from 14 residues.

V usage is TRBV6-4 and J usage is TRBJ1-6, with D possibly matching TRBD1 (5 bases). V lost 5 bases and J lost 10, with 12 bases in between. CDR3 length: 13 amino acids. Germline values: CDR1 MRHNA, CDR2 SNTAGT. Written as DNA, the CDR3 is TGTGCCAGCAGTCCGCAGGGCGGCTCACCCCTCCACTTT. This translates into CASSPQGGSPLHF.

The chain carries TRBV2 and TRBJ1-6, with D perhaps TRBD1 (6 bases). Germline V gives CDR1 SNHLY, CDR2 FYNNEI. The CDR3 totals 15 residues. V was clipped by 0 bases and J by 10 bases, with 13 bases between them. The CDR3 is CASSEALQGRSPLHF. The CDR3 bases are TGTGCCAGCAGTGAAGCGCTTCAGGGGAGATCACCCCTCCACTTT.

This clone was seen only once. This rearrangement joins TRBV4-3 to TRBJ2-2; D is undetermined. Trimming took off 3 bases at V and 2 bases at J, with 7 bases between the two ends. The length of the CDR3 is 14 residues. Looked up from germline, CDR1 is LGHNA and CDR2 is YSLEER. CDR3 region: CASSQGLNTGELFF. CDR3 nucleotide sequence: TGCGCCAGCAGCCAGGGGTTAAACACCGGGGAGCTGTTTTTT.

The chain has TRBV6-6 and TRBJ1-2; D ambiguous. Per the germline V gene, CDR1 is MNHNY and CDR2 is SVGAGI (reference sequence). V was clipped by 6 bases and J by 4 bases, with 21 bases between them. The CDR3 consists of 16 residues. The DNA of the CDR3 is TGTGCCAGCAGCCACTCCCAGTCGTGGACCTCCTATGGCTACACCTTC. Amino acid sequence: CASSHSQSWTSYGYTF.

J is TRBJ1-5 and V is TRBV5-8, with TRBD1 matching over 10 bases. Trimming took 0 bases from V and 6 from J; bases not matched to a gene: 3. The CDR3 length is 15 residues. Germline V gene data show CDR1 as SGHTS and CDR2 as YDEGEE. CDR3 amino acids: CASSLEGTGVQPQHF. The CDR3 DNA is TGTGCCAGCAGCTTGGAGGGGACAGGGGTTCAGCCCCAGCATTTT.

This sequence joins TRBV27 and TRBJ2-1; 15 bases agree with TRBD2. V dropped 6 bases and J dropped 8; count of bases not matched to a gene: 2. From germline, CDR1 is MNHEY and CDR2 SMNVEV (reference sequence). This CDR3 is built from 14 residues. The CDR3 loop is CASRGLAGGYEQFF. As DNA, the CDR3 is TGTGCCAGCAGAGGACTAGCGGGGGGGTATGAGCAGTTCTTC.

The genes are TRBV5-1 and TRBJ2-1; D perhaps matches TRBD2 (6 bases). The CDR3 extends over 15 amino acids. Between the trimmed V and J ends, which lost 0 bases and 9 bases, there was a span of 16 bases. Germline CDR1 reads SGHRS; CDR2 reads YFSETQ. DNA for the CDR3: TGCGCCAGCAGCTTGGGGACTATCTTGGTTGGTGAGCAGTTCTTC. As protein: CASSLGTILVGEQFF.

CDR3 nucleotides: TGCGCCAGCAGCTACAGTCTAGAGCGCCCCGTCTATGAGCAGTTCTTC. Translating it yields CASSYSLERPVYEQFF. The chain couples TRBV5-1 to TRBJ2-1; D is undetermined. Trimming cost V 3 bases and J 8 bases, with 21 bases left between them. The germline V gene has CDR1 SGHRS and CDR2 YFSETQ. The CDR3 totals 16 residues.

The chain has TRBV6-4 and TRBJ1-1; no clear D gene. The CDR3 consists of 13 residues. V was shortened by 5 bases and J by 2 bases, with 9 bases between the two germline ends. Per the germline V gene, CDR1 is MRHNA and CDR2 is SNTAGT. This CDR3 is CASSLQLNTEAFF. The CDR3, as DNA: TGTGCCAGCAGTCTACAGCTAAACACTGAAGCTTTCTTT.

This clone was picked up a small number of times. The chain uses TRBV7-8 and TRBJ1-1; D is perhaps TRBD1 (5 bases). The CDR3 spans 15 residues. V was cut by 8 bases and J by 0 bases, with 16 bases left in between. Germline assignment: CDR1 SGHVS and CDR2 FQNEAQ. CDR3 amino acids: CASLETENMNTEAFF. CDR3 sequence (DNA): TGTGCCAGCCTCGAGACAGAGAACATGAACACTGAAGCTTTCTTT.

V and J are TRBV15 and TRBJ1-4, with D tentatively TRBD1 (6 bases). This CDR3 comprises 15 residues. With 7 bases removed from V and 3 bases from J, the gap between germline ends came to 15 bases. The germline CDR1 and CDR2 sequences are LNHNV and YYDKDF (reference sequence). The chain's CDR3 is CATKKGEGANEKLFF. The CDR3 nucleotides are TGTGCCACCAAAAAAGGAGAGGGGGCTAATGAAAAACTGTTTTTT. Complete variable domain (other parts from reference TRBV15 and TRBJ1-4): DAMVIQNPRYQVTQFGKPVTLSCSQTLNHNVMYWYQQKSSQAPKLLFHYYDKDFNNEADTPDNFQSRRPNTSFCFLDIRSPGLGDTAMYLCATKKGEGANEKLFFGSGTQLSVL.

The CDR3 protein is CSVGDRGPNYGYTF. The CDR3 DNA is TGCAGCGTTGGGGACAGGGGGCCTAACTATGGCTACACCTTC. The chain employs TRBV29-1 and TRBJ1-2; TRBD1 agrees at 12 bases. Germline CDR1 SQVTM, CDR2 ANQGSEA. Trimming at V came to 4 bases and at J to 0 bases, leaving 0 bases not matched to a gene. CDR3 length: 14 amino acids. Full variable domain (remainder filled in from reference TRBV29-1 and TRBJ1-2): SAVISQKPSRDICQRGTSLTIQCQVDSQVTMMFWYRQQPGQSLTLIATANQGSEATYESGFVIDKFPISRPNLTFSTLTVSNMSPEDSSIYLCSVGDRGPNYGYTFGSGTRLTVV.

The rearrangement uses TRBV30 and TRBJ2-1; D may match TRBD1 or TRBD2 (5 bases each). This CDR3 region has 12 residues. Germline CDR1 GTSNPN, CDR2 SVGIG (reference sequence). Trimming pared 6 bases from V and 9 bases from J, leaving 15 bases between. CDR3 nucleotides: TGTGCCTGCCGTCTGGGGGTCGGTGAGCAGTTCTTC. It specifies CACRLGVGEQFF.